The 27 T cell receptor beta chains in this list originate from one sample, sequenced in a study of cytomegalovirus exposure and HLA in healthy donors. Primers: 60 Vbeta forward and 13 Jbeta reverse. Generated by immunoSEQ multiplex PCR, the TCRdb table keeps only in-frame clones and is missing some. This sample has approximately 93,000 clones, with just under 80% found just once. Material: PBMCs. The receptors derive from a woman in her thirties or forties in good health and CMV-seronegative.

This chain joins TRBV29-1 and TRBJ1-1, with D hard to call. V lost 3 bases and J lost 0, with 17 bases in between. The germline V gene has CDR1 SQVTM and CDR2 ANQGSEA. The CDR3 length is 16 residues. The CDR3 bases are TGCAGCGTTGATAAGGCCAGACGACTCTTGAACACTGAAGCTTTCTTT. Amino acid sequence: CSVDKARRLLNTEAFF.

This clone was detected once. The chain carries TRBV4-3 and TRBJ2-7; 9 bases match TRBD2. With V trimmed by 4 bases and J by 5 bases, 9 bases remained unmatched. The CDR3 is made up of 15 amino acids. Germline values: CDR1 LGHNA, CDR2 YSLEER. Here the CDR3 DNA reads TGCGCCAGCAGCCGCGGGACTTCTAGCGGGGACGAGCAGTACTTC. Translating it yields CASSRGTSSGDEQYF.

This clone was counted between two and nine times. The CDR3 DNA sequence: TGTGCCAGCAGTGTTATCAGGGCCCTAGGAAACGAGCAGTACTTC. Its translation is CASSVIRALGNEQYF. The chain is built from TRBV6-1 and TRBJ2-7; TRBD1 is a possible D gene (5 bases). Trimming cost V 4 bases and J 5 bases, with 18 bases left between them. Germline lookup yields CDR1 MNHNS and CDR2 SASEGT. There are 15 residues in the CDR3.

This clone was detected once. The V gene is TRBV5-1, the J gene TRBJ2-7; TRBD1 agrees at 10 bases. The CDR3 runs 16 residues. The trim removed 3 bases at V and 6 bases at J, leaving 12 bases unmatched. Germline V gene data show CDR1 as SGHRS and CDR2 as YFSETQ. CDR3 sequence reads: CASSSYRGQGWIEQYF. For the CDR3, the DNA is TGCGCCAGCAGCTCATATAGGGGACAGGGGTGGATCGAGCAGTACTTC.

The chain uses TRBV5-5 and TRBJ1-2; TRBD1 aligns across 9 bases. The CDR3 consists of 15 residues. CDR1 and CDR2 from the germline V gene are SGHKS and YYEKEE (reference sequence). Losses at the gene ends were 4 bases for V and 4 bases for J; bases not matched to a gene: 8. The CDR3 is CASSRGTGNIYGYTF. CDR3 nucleotide sequence: TGTGCCAGCAGCAGAGGGACAGGGAACATCTATGGCTACACCTTC.

This clone is a singleton in its sample. The chain combines TRBV18 with TRBJ1-1; a possible D gene is TRBD1 (5 bases). The V gene lost 3 bases and the J gene lost 0 bases, with 11 bases spanning the gap. The CDR3 runs 15 residues. Germline values: CDR1 KGHSH, CDR2 LQKENI. The CDR3: CASSPKGQMNTEAFF. The CDR3 DNA sequence: TGTGCCAGCTCACCTAAAGGACAAATGAACACTGAAGCTTTCTTT.

The genes are TRBV4-2 and TRBJ1-2; D gene ambiguous. CDR3 length equals 13 residues. Germline V CDR1 and CDR2: LGHNA, YNFKEQ. The ends were cut back, 0 bases at V and 5 bases at J, with 7 bases in the middle. CDR3 loop: CASSQDPQYGYTF. Written as DNA, the CDR3 is TGTGCCAGCAGCCAAGATCCCCAGTATGGCTACACCTTC.

By share, this clone counts as medium-sized. The chain joins TRBV27 to TRBJ2-7; D not resolved. V was shortened by 6 bases and J by 3 bases, with 9 bases between the two germline ends. The V gene's germline CDR1 is MNHEY and CDR2 SMNVEV (reference sequence). CDR3 size: 12 residues. CDR3 bases: TGTGCCAGCAGGGGCGACGACTACGAGCAGTACTTC. It specifies CASRGDDYEQYF.

J is TRBJ2-1 and V is TRBV4-2, with D perhaps matching TRBD2 (5 bases). The CDR3 runs 13 residues. Germline loops: CDR1 LGHNA, CDR2 YNFKEQ. The V end lost 3 bases, the J end lost 6 bases, and 9 bases lay between the germline ends. CDR3 bases: TGTGCCAGCAGCCAGGACTTTGGCAATGAGCAGTTCTTC. Translated, it gives CASSQDFGNEQFF.

The V gene is TRBV2, the J gene TRBJ1-1; TRBD1 is a possible D gene (5 bases). Trimming shortened V by 5 bases and J by 1 base, and 11 bases separated the two germline ends. The germline gives CDR1 SNHLY, CDR2 FYNNEI. The CDR3 sequence is 14 residues long. The CDR3 DNA follows: TGTGCCAGCAGTCGAGCGGGGGGGAACACTGAAGCTTTCTTT. Protein product: CASSRAGGNTEAFF.

V and J are TRBV28 and TRBJ1-2; D not resolved. The CDR3 spans 12 residues. Trimming left V 5 bases short and J 4 bases short, with 8 bases between. Germline V gene data show CDR1 as MDHEN and CDR2 as SYDVKM. The DNA of the CDR3 is TGTGCCAGCAGTGGCTTATTCTATGGCTACACCTTC. Its translation: CASSGLFYGYTF.

The chain carries TRBV27 and TRBJ1-2; weak D call: TRBD1 (5 bases). CDR1 is MNHEY and CDR2 is SMNVEV in the germline V gene (reference sequence). The V and J ends lost 1 base and 10 bases respectively, with 22 bases between them. This CDR3 region has 16 residues. CDR3 sequence (DNA): TGTGCCAGCAGTTTATGGGGCTCGGGGGGACGTATTGACTACACCTTC. Its protein is CASSLWGSGGRIDYTF.

Here the CDR3 DNA reads TGCGCCAGCAGACCAAGCGGGCGCGACTCCTACGAGCAGTACTTC. Its protein is CASRPSGRDSYEQYF. The genes are TRBV5-1 and TRBJ2-7, with D perhaps TRBD2 (6 bases). CDR3 length equals 15 residues. CDR1 is SGHRS, CDR2 YFSETQ, per germline. Trimming took 5 bases from V and 0 from J, leaving 15 bases between them.

The rearrangement uses TRBV28 and TRBJ1-2; 8 nucleotides match TRBD1. This CDR3 contains 15 residues. With 3 bases clipped from V and 4 bases from J, the junction kept 7 bases outside the gene matches. CDR1 is MDHEN, CDR2 SYDVKM, per germline. CDR3 region: CASSLRQGIGYGYTF. Written as DNA, the CDR3 is TGTGCCAGCAGTTTGAGACAGGGGATCGGCTATGGCTACACCTTC.

The rearrangement links TRBV10-3 to TRBJ1-1; D remains unclear. Between the trimmed V and J ends, which lost 4 bases and 7 bases, there was a span of 10 bases. This CDR3 comprises 12 residues. CDR1 is ENHRY and CDR2 is SYGVKD in the germline V gene. CDR3 in DNA: TGTGCCATCAGTGGTTTTCTCAGTGAAGCTTTCTTT. Amino acid sequence: CAISGFLSEAFF.

The chain uses TRBV6-4 and TRBJ1-2; no definite D call. Germline V gene data show CDR1 as MRHNA and CDR2 as SNTAGT. With 3 bases removed from V and 4 bases from J, the gap between germline ends came to 6 bases. The length of the CDR3 is 12 residues. CDR3 in DNA: TGTGCCAGCAGTGATTCAGGCTATGGCTACACCTTC. Amino acids: CASSDSGYGYTF.

This sequence joins TRBV27 and TRBJ2-5; the D gene is possibly TRBD2 (6 bases). Germline V lookup: CDR1 MNHEY, CDR2 SMNVEV (reference sequence). The ends were cut back, 3 bases at V and 0 bases at J, with 11 bases in the middle. The length of the CDR3 is 15 residues. Here the CDR3 DNA reads TGTGCCAGCAGTTTTTTTAGCGGAGACCAAGAGACCCAGTACTTC. Encoded protein: CASSFFSGDQETQYF.

The J gene is TRBJ2-7, the V gene TRBV11-3, with D possibly being TRBD1 (7 bases). The CDR3 contains 12 residues. V lost 5 bases and J lost 7, with 12 bases in between. Per germline, CDR1 SGHNT and CDR2 YENEEA. The CDR3 DNA is TGTGCCAGCAGCATCCAGGGGGGTGAGCAGTACTTC. This codes for CASSIQGGEQYF.

J is TRBJ1-1 and V is TRBV5-1, with D possibly TRBD1 on 6 matching bases. This CDR3 is 15 amino acids long. Trimming took 4 bases from V and 4 from J, leaving 17 bases between them. The germline gives CDR1 SGHRS, CDR2 YFSETQ. The chain's CDR3 is CASSRPGGLGTEAFF. As DNA, the CDR3 is TGCGCCAGCAGCAGGCCGGGGGGGCTAGGCACTGAAGCTTTCTTT.

J is TRBJ1-5 and V is TRBV27; D call uncertain. The ends were cut back, 2 bases at V and 1 base at J, with 9 bases in the middle. The length of the CDR3 is 15 residues. The germline V gene has CDR1 MNHEY and CDR2 SMNVEV (reference sequence). The CDR3 is CASSLRVPSNQPQHF. The CDR3 DNA follows: TGTGCCAGCAGTTTACGGGTGCCGAGCAATCAGCCCCAGCATTTT.

The chain carries TRBV19 and TRBJ1-3; no clear D gene. The CDR3 is 13 amino acids. With 10 bases removed from V and 2 bases from J, the gap between germline ends came to 12 bases. Germline CDR1 reads LNHDA; CDR2 reads SQIVND (reference sequence). CDR3 DNA sequence: TGTGCCACCAAACCAGGTGCTGGAAACACCATATATTTT. Its translation: CATKPGAGNTIYF.

This chain links TRBV9 with TRBJ2-5; a possible D gene is TRBD1 (7 bases). The CDR3 runs 16 residues. V lost 2 bases and J 3 bases, leaving 17 bases between the germline ends. Germline loops: CDR1 SGDLS, CDR2 YYNGEE. The CDR3 DNA is TGTGCCAGCAGCGTTCTTCCAGGGGGGACAGAAGAGACCCAGTACTTC. It specifies CASSVLPGGTEETQYF.

This chain connects TRBV18 to TRBJ1-5; D is perhaps TRBD1 (5 bases). CDR1 and CDR2 (germline): KGHSH, LQKENI. There are 17 residues in the CDR3. Deletions cut 6 bases from V and 1 base from J, with 19 bases between. In nucleotides, the CDR3 is TGTGCCAGCTCGGAAGTCGGCAGGGTCTTAAGCAATCAGCCCCAGCATTTT. This encodes CASSEVGRVLSNQPQHF. The entire variable domain, with the rest obtained from reference TRBV18 and TRBJ1-5, is as follows: NAGVMQNPRHLVRRRGQEARLRCSPMKGHSHVYWYRQLPEEGLKFMVYLQKENIIDESGMPKERFSAEFPKEGPSILRIQQVVRGDSAAYFCASSEVGRVLSNQPQHFGDGTRLSIL.

J is TRBJ2-4 and V is TRBV5-4, with TRBD2 matching 7 bases. V shed 2 bases and J 1 base; nucleotides not matched to a gene: 3. Germline V CDR1 and CDR2: SGHNT, YYREEE (reference sequence). The CDR3 covers 15 residues. The CDR3 spells CASSFGGRAKNIQYF. CDR3 DNA: TGTGCCAGCAGCTTCGGGGGGAGGGCCAAAAACATTCAGTACTTC.

The genes are TRBV19 and TRBJ1-1, with D possibly being TRBD1 (6 bases). V lost 4 bases to trimming and J lost 5 bases, with 20 bases between them. CDR3 length equals 16 residues. The germline CDR1 and CDR2 sequences are LNHDA and SQIVND (reference sequence). CDR3 in DNA: TGTGCCAGTAGTAAAGGCCGGGGGGCCCCAAGGACTGAAGCTTTCTTT. As protein: CASSKGRGAPRTEAFF.

This clone was observed once. This chain connects TRBV7-2 to TRBJ2-6; 9 nucleotides agree with TRBD1. In germline, CDR1 is SGHTA, CDR2 FQGNSA. CDR3 size: 19 residues. With V trimmed by 5 bases and J by 1 base, 12 bases remained unmatched. The CDR3 region is CASSLKNRDRESGANVLTF. The CDR3, as DNA: TGTGCCAGCAGCCTCAAAAACCGGGACAGGGAATCTGGGGCCAACGTCCTGACTTTC. Supplemented by reference TRBV7-2 and TRBJ2-6, the full variable domain reads GAGVSQSPSNKVTEKGKDVELRCDPISGHTALYWYRQSLGQGLEFLIYFQGNSAPDKSGLPSDRFSAERTGGSVSTLTIQRTQQEDSAVYLCASSLKNRDRESGANVLTFGAGSRLTVL.

V gene TRBV4-1 combines with J gene TRBJ1-1; D remains ambiguous. From germline, CDR1 is MGHRA and CDR2 YSYEKL. The CDR3 loop spans 13 amino acids. Trimming took off 4 bases at V and 6 bases at J, with 12 bases between the two ends. CDR3 sequence (DNA): TGCGCCAGCAGCCTTCAAATTCGGGCTGAAGCTTTCTTT. This sequence encodes CASSLQIRAEAFF.